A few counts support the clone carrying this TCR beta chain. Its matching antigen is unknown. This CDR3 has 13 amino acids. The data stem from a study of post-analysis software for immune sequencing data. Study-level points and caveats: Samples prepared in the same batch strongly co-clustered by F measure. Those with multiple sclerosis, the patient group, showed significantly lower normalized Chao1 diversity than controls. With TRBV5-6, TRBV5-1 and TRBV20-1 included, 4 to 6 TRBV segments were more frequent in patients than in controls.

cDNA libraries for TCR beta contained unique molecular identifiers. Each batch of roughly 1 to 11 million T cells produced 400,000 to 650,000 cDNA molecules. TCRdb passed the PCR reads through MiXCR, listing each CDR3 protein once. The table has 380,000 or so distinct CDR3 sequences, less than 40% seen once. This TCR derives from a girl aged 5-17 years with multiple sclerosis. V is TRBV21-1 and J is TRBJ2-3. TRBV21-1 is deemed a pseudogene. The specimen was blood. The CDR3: CASILDSTDTQYF. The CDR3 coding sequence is TGTGCCAGTATTTTGGACAGCACAGATACGCAGTATTTT.